The 31 T cell receptor beta chains in this list originate from one sample, sequenced in a study of T cell responses to AZD1222 COVID-19 vaccine. The data were produced by immunoSEQ multiplex PCR, yet TCRdb's version contains in-frame clones alone and is incomplete. The sample holds 110,000 or so clones, 80% to 95% seen once. This material consisted of peripheral blood, taken 28 days after the second dose of the MenACWY control vaccine. The receptors stem from an adult who received the MenACWY meningococcal vaccine as a control.

The rearrangement joins TRBV21-1 to TRBJ1-6. TRBV21-1 is a pseudogene. There are 15 residues in the CDR3. The CDR3 protein is CASSRSGQDNSPLHF. The CDR3 DNA reads as TGTGCCAGCAGCAGGTCGGGGCAGGATAATTCACCCCTCCACTTT.

V and J are TRBV6-4 and TRBJ1-4; a weak D match, TRBD1 (5 bases). Germline V CDR1 and CDR2: MRHNA, SNTAGT. V was shortened by 2 bases and J by 10 bases, with 8 bases between the two germline ends. The CDR3 has 12 amino acids. Here the CDR3 reads CASSDGRGKLFF. CDR3 in DNA: TGTGCCAGCAGTGACGGGAGGGGAAAACTGTTTTTT.

V usage is TRBV4-3 and J usage is TRBJ1-2; 8 bases line up with TRBD1. This CDR3 has 17 amino acids. Germline V lookup: CDR1 LGHNA, CDR2 YSLEER. With 1 base clipped from V and 8 bases from J, the junction kept 15 bases outside the gene matches. CDR3: CASSQVRMDREGSGYTF. CDR3 nucleotides: TGCGCCAGCAGCCAAGTTAGAATGGACAGGGAGGGTTCGGGCTACACCTTC.

The gene calls are TRBV7-3 and TRBJ2-1, with D unresolved. CDR1 is SGHTA, CDR2 FQGTGA, per germline. With 5 bases removed from V and 0 bases from J, the gap between germline ends came to 11 bases. The CDR3 is made up of 15 amino acids. CDR3 protein: CASSLLPVSYNEQFF. Written as DNA, the CDR3 is TGTGCCAGCAGCCTATTACCCGTCTCCTACAATGAGCAGTTCTTC. Full variable domain (remainder filled in from reference TRBV7-3 and TRBJ2-1): GAGVSQTPSNKVTEKGKYVELRCDPISGHTALYWYRQSLGQGPEFLIYFQGTGAADDSGLPNDRFFAVRPEGSVSTLKIQRTERGDSAVYLCASSLLPVSYNEQFFGPGTRLTVL.

This clone was detected ten times or more. This sequence joins TRBV4-3 and TRBJ2-1; the D gene is possibly TRBD2 (5 bases). Germline loops: CDR1 LGHNA, CDR2 YSLEER. The CDR3 extends over 17 amino acids. V gave up 3 bases and J gave up 5 bases, with 20 bases separating them. The CDR3 reads CASSQPTMELPNNEQFF. The CDR3 bases are TGCGCCAGCAGCCAGCCGACTATGGAGCTACCCAACAATGAGCAGTTCTTC.

This sequence joins TRBV6-5 and TRBJ1-4, with 8 nucleotides matching TRBD1. Trimming at V came to 0 bases and at J to 7 bases, leaving 4 bases not matched to a gene. The CDR3 loop spans 15 amino acids. Germline values: CDR1 MNHEY, CDR2 SVGAGI. The DNA for the CDR3 is TGTGCCAGCAGTTACTCGTTCAGGGGGCCTGAAAAACTGTTTTTT. It yields the protein CASSYSFRGPEKLFF.

This chain joins TRBV5-1 and TRBJ2-7, with 7 bases identical to TRBD2. Germline lookup yields CDR1 SGHRS and CDR2 YFSETQ. The CDR3 covers 14 residues. J gave up 6 bases and V 1 base, and 7 bases lay outside the gene matches. The CDR3 spells CASSLSLADFEQYF. CDR3 bases: TGCGCCAGCAGCTTGAGTCTAGCGGATTTCGAGCAGTACTTC.

The rearrangement joins TRBV19 to TRBJ1-2, with D maybe TRBD1 (5 bases). V was shortened by 5 bases and J by 0 bases, with 19 bases between the two germline ends. Germline CDR1 and CDR2: LNHDA and SQIVND (reference sequence). CDR3 length equals 17 residues. The CDR3 region is CASSSRTSPTSNYGYTF. For the CDR3, the DNA is TGTGCCAGTAGTTCTAGGACAAGTCCCACCTCTAACTATGGCTACACCTTC.

V usage is TRBV29-1 and J usage is TRBJ1-4; TRBD1 might be the D (6 bases). The CDR3 loop spans 12 amino acids. Germline CDR1 reads SQVTM; CDR2 reads ANQGSEA. Trimming took off 6 bases at V and 8 bases at J, with 13 bases between the two ends. The CDR3 DNA reads as TGCAGCGTGGGACAAGGTCAGGAAAAACTGTTTTTT. This encodes CSVGQGQEKLFF.

The J gene is TRBJ1-6, the V gene TRBV28, with D perhaps matching TRBD1 (5 bases). The germline gives CDR1 MDHEN, CDR2 SYDVKM. Trimming took 6 bases from V and 8 from J, leaving 11 bases between them. The length of the CDR3 is 13 residues. This chain's CDR3 is CASRGGFDSPLHF. The CDR3 DNA is TGTGCCAGCAGGGGGGGATTTGATTCACCCCTCCACTTT. The full variable domain, rest sourced from reference TRBV28 and TRBJ1-6, is DVKVTQSSRYLVKRTGEKVFLECVQDMDHENMFWYRQDPGLGLRLIYFSYDVKMKEKGDIPEGYSVSREKKERFSLILESASTNQTSMYLCASRGGFDSPLHFGNGTRLTVT.

The chain couples TRBV7-2 to TRBJ1-3; D not resolved. The CDR3 has 16 amino acids. Germline loops: CDR1 SGHTA, CDR2 FQGNSA. Trimming took off 6 bases at V and 1 base at J, with 16 bases between the two ends. The CDR3 loop is CASSSLPTPSGNTIYF. The CDR3, as DNA: TGTGCCAGCAGTTCCCTGCCGACCCCGTCTGGAAACACCATATATTTT.

A few counts support this clone. This sequence joins TRBV27 and TRBJ2-3, with 7 bases fitting TRBD1. The CDR3 has 15 amino acids. The germline gives CDR1 MNHEY, CDR2 SMNVEV (reference sequence). Losses at the gene ends were 5 bases for V and 2 bases for J; bases not matched to a gene: 7. The DNA of the CDR3 is TGTGCCAGCAGTCCGACAGGGAGCCACACAGATACGCAGTATTTT. Its protein product is CASSPTGSHTDTQYF.

The chain combines TRBV28 with TRBJ2-5, with 9 bases that match TRBD1. V dropped 6 bases and J dropped 4; count of bases not matched to a gene: 3. The length of the CDR3 is 13 residues. Germline values: CDR1 MDHEN, CDR2 SYDVKM. This CDR3 reads CASRTGGGETQYF. The CDR3 nucleotides are TGTGCCAGCAGAACAGGGGGCGGAGAGACCCAGTACTTC.

The chain recombines TRBV28 with TRBJ2-1; D is undetermined. The CDR3 sequence is 13 residues long. V gave up 2 bases and J gave up 4 bases, with 6 bases separating them. Germline V lookup: CDR1 MDHEN, CDR2 SYDVKM. In DNA form, the CDR3 reads TGTGCCAGCAGTTTAGATGGTTACAATGAGCAGTTCTTC. Amino acids: CASSLDGYNEQFF.

V and J are TRBV6-5 and TRBJ2-1; TRBD2 aligns across 12 bases. CDR1 is MNHEY and CDR2 is SVGAGI in the germline V gene. The CDR3 loop spans 14 amino acids. V shed 6 bases, J shed 8 bases, and the junction held 5 bases outside the gene matches. CDR3 in DNA: TGTGCCAGCAGGCGACTAGCGGGAGTCGATGAGCAGTTCTTC. This encodes CASRRLAGVDEQFF.

This clone was observed a few times. The rearrangement uses TRBV14 and TRBJ2-7, with 13 bases identical to TRBD2. The CDR3 length is 16 residues. CDR1 and CDR2 (germline): SGHDN, FVKESK. V was clipped by 0 bases and J by 3 bases; unmatched bases: 2. CDR3 nucleotide sequence: TGTGCCAGCAGCCAAGAGAGACTAGCGGGAGGCTACGAGCAGTACTTC. The encoded protein is CASSQERLAGGYEQYF.

V gene TRBV4-1 combines with J gene TRBJ2-4; D remains ambiguous. The CDR3 loop spans 14 amino acids. Between the trimmed V and J ends, which lost 1 base and 0 bases, there was a span of 4 bases. Per germline, CDR1 MGHRA and CDR2 YSYEKL. Written as DNA, the CDR3 is TGCGCCAGCAGCCAAGGACCAGCCAAAAACATTCAGTACTTC. Translated, it gives CASSQGPAKNIQYF.

This clone was observed a single time. This chain joins TRBV10-2 and TRBJ2-5, with TRBD1 matching 10 bases. Per germline, CDR1 WSHSY and CDR2 SAAADI. Germline trimming cut 6 bases from V and 4 bases from J; bases unmatched to any gene: 11. CDR3 length: 16 amino acids. In DNA, the CDR3 is TGCGCCAGCAGGGGCGCGGAGACAGGGGGCCGAGAGACCCAGTACTTC. It translates to CASRGAETGGRETQYF.

This rearrangement joins TRBV28 to TRBJ2-7; D not resolved. Trimming took 6 bases from V and 3 from J, leaving 12 bases between them. This CDR3 is built from 13 residues. CDR1 is MDHEN and CDR2 is SYDVKM in the germline V gene. Here the CDR3 DNA reads TGTGCCAGCAGGCCAAGACACTACTACGAGCAGTACTTC. This translates into CASRPRHYYEQYF.

The chain has TRBV29-1 and TRBJ2-2, with D maybe TRBD1 (5 bases). This CDR3 has 13 residues. Trimming removed 4 bases at V and 1 base at J, with 7 bases between. Germline V gene data show CDR1 as SQVTM and CDR2 as ANQGSEA. Here the CDR3 DNA reads TGCAGCGTTGTTACAGGGAACACCGGGGAGCTGTTTTTT. As protein: CSVVTGNTGELFF.

The CDR3 DNA is TGTGCCAGCAGTCTCACTTCATCGGGACTAGCGGGGGCTCTAGGGAATACGCAGTATTTT. It translates to CASSLTSSGLAGALGNTQYF. The chain joins TRBV6-2 or TRBV6-3 to TRBJ2-3; TRBD2 matches at 14 bases. Germline assignment: CDR1 MNHEY and CDR2 SVGEGT. V trimming: 5 bases; J trimming: 7 bases; junction bases outside the gene matches: 20. The length of the CDR3 is 20 residues.

The chain uses TRBV7-8 and TRBJ2-1; D may match TRBD1 or TRBD2 (5 bases each). Trimming took off 2 bases at V and 1 base at J, with 15 bases between the two ends. Looked up from germline, CDR1 is SGHVS and CDR2 is FQNEAQ. CDR3 length: 17 residues. The CDR3 loop reads CASSLSLGEQSYNEQFF. The CDR3 DNA is TGTGCCAGCAGCTTAAGTTTGGGGGAACAATCCTACAATGAGCAGTTCTTC.

The chain combines TRBV28 with TRBJ2-7; 8 bases line up with TRBD1. CDR3 length equals 14 residues. The V and J ends lost 7 bases and 7 bases, in that order; junction bases with no gene match: 12. Per the germline V gene, CDR1 is MDHEN and CDR2 is SYDVKM. The chain's CDR3 is CASTTGAGGGEQYV. The DNA for the CDR3 is TGTGCCAGCACCACCGGGGCAGGGGGCGGGGAGCAGTACGTC.

The rearrangement uses TRBV4-1 and TRBJ2-1; TRBD2 matches at 13 bases. Germline V CDR1 and CDR2: MGHRA, YSYEKL. V shed 3 bases, J shed 1 base, and the junction held 9 bases outside the gene matches. The CDR3 contains 19 residues. CDR3 protein: CASSHRTSGSQRSYNEQFF. The CDR3, as DNA: TGCGCCAGCAGCCATAGGACTAGCGGGAGCCAAAGGTCCTACAATGAGCAGTTCTTC.

The chain couples TRBV25-1 to TRBJ2-7; 7 bases line up with TRBD1. J lost 2 bases, V lost 2 bases, and 6 bases had no gene match. The CDR3 has 15 amino acids. The germline CDR1 and CDR2 sequences are MGHDK and SYGVNS. In DNA form, the CDR3 reads TGTGCCAGCAGTGAAGGGGACAGCAGGACCTACGAGCAGTACTTC. Its translation is CASSEGDSRTYEQYF.

The rearrangement links TRBV10-3 to TRBJ2-3, with D uncertain. Trimming removed 10 bases from V and 2 bases from J, with 19 bases in between. Germline V gene sequence: CDR1 ENHRY, CDR2 SYGVKD. CDR3 length equals 15 residues. For the CDR3, the DNA is TGTGCCACCCTCAGGACCAACCCTGACACAGATACGCAGTATTTT. This sequence encodes CATLRTNPDTDTQYF.

This clone has a single count. The rearrangement joins TRBV19 to TRBJ2-5; 8 bases align to TRBD1. This CDR3 has 13 residues. Germline V gene lookup returns CDR1 LNHDA and CDR2 SQIVND (reference sequence). J gave up 2 bases and V 6 bases, and 2 bases lay outside the gene matches. The chain's CDR3 is CASRYRGQETQYF. The CDR3 coding sequence is TGTGCCAGTAGGTACAGGGGGCAAGAGACCCAGTACTTC. The whole variable domain, remainder taken from reference TRBV19 and TRBJ2-5, is DGGITQSPKYLFRKEGQNVTLSCEQNLNHDAMYWYRQDPGQGLRLIYYSQIVNDFQKGDIAEGYSVSREKKESFPLTVTSAQKNPTAFYLCASRYRGQETQYFGPGTRLLVL.

This clone has a single count. CDR3 amino acids: CASSLFSRPGFYEQYV. The CDR3 coding sequence is TGTGCCAGCAGTTTATTCTCCCGCCCGGGTTTCTACGAGCAGTACGTC. The chain joins TRBV28 to TRBJ2-7; D is unclear. With 1 base removed from V and 3 bases from J, the gap between germline ends came to 16 bases. The CDR3 consists of 16 residues. The germline gives CDR1 MDHEN, CDR2 SYDVKM.

Note on this clone: The junction and the germline gene differ at one end; a read error may be behind it. The chain employs TRBV2 and TRBJ1-1, with TRBD1 matching over 7 bases. Germline CDR1 reads SNHLY; CDR2 reads FYNNEI. This CDR3 has 15 residues. CDR3: CAGRKATGWNTEAFF. In nucleotides, the CDR3 is TGTGCCGGCAGGAAAGCGACAGGGTGGAACACTGAAGCTTTCTTT.

The chain uses TRBV12-3 or TRBV12-4 and TRBJ1-1; D is uncertain. The CDR3 has 12 amino acids. The V and J ends lost 1 base and 5 bases respectively, with 5 bases between them. The CDR3 reads CASSLGATEAFF. The CDR3 coding sequence is TGTGCCAGCAGTTTAGGCGCGACTGAAGCTTTCTTT.

The gene calls are TRBV6-2 or TRBV6-3 and TRBJ2-3, with D possibly TRBD1 on 5 matching bases. The germline CDR1 and CDR2 sequences are MNHEY and SVGEGT. Deletions cut 1 base from V and 2 bases from J, with 10 bases between. The CDR3 is 15 amino acids. CDR3 loop: CASSYLGRDTDTQYF. The CDR3, as DNA: TGTGCCAGCAGTTACTTGGGGCGAGACACAGATACGCAGTATTTT.